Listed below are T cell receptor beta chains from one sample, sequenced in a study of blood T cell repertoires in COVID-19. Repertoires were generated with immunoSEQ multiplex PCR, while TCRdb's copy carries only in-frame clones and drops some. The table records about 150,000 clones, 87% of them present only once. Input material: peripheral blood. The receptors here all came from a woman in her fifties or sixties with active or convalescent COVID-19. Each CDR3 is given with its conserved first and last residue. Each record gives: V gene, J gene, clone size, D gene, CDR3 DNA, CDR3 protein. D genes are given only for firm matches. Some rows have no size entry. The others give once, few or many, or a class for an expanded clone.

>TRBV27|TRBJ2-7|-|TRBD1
TGTGCCAGCAGTTTATCGAGGACAGGGTACGAGCAGTACTTC
CASSLSRTGYEQYF
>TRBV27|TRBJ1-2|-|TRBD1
TGTGCCAGCAGTCCAGGGACAGGGTCTAGTAACTATGGCTACACCTTC
CASSPGTGSSNYGYTF
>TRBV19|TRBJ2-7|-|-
TGTGCCAGTAGGTCGACAGATCGGTCCGAGCAGTACTTC
CASRSTDRSEQYF
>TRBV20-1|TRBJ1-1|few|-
TGCAGTGCTAGAGATAACAGGGCGCAGCTCTTT
CSARDNRAQLF
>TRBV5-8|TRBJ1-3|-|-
TGTGCCAGCAGCTTGGAGGCGGGGGTGACTGGAAACACCATATATTTT
CASSLEAGVTGNTIYF
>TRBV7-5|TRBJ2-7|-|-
TGTGCCAGAAGCACCCCGGGGGATTCCTTTTACGAGCAGTACTTC
CARSTPGDSFYEQYF
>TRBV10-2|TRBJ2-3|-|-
TGCGCCAGCAGTGGAACCGGGACTAGCACAGATACGCAGTATTTT
CASSGTGTSTDTQYF
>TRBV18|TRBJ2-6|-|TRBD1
TGTGCCAGCTCGCGGCAGGGGGCCGGGGCCAACGTCCTGACTTTC
CASSRQGAGANVLTF
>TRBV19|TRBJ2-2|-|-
TGTGCCAGTACAGGGGTGCACAACACCGGGGAGCTGTTTTTT
CASTGVHNTGELFF
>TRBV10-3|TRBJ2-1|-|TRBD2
TGTGCCATCAGTGAGTCTGGAACGGGGGGATACAATGAGCAGTTCTTC
CAISESGTGGYNEQFF
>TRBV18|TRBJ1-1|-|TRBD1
TGTGCCAGCTCCCTCACAGGGGCCAACTTAAACACTGAAGCTTTCTTT
CASSLTGANLNTEAFF
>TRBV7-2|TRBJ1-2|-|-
TGTGCCAGCAGCTTAAGTGTACTCGCTGGCTACACCTTC
CASSLSVLAGYTF
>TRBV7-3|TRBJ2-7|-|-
TGTGCCAGCAGCTTAGGACAATCGGTGGGGGAGCAGTACTTC
CASSLGQSVGEQYF
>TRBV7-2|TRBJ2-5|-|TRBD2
TGTGCCAGCAGCCGGGGGGACGGGACCCAGTACTTC
CASSRGDGTQYF
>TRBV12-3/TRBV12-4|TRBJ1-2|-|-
TGTGCCAGCAGTCCAGGGGAGAACTATGGCTACACCTTC
CASSPGENYGYTF
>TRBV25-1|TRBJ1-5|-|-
TGTGCCAGCAGTGGCGGCCGCAATCAGCCCCAGCATTTT
CASSGGRNQPQHF
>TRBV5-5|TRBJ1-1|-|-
TGTGCCAGCAGCTTTCAAGGGGGCACTGAAGCTTTCTTT
CASSFQGGTEAFF
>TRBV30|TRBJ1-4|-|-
TGTGCCTGGAGATCGGGCCCCCGAGGGGGTAATGAAAAACTGTTTTTT
CAWRSGPRGGNEKLFF
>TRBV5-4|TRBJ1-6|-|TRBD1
TGTGCCAGCAGCCCCGGGACAGGGGCTAATTCACCCCTCCACTTT
CASSPGTGANSPLHF
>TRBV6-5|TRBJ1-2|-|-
TGTGCCAGCAGTCGGGAGAGAGGGGCCTATGGCTACACCTTC
CASSRERGAYGYTF
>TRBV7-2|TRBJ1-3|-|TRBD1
TGTGCCAGCAGCTTAGATCAGGGGGCGCGTGGAAACACCATATATTTT
CASSLDQGARGNTIYF
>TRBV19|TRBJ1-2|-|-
TGTGCCAGTAGTACTGTACAGATCTATGGCTACACCTTC
CASSTVQIYGYTF